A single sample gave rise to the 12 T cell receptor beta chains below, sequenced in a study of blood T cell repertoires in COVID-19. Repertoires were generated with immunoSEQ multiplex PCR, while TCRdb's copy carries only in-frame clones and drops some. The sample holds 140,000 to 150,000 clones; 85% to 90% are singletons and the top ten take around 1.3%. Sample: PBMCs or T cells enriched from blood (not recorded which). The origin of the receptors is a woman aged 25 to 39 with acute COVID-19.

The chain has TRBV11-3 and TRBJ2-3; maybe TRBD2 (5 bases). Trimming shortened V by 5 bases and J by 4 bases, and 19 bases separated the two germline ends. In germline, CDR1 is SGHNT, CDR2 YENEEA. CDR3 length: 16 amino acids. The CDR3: CASSNWSGPDADTQYF. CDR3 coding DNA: TGTGCCAGCAGCAATTGGAGCGGACCGGACGCAGATACGCAGTATTTT.

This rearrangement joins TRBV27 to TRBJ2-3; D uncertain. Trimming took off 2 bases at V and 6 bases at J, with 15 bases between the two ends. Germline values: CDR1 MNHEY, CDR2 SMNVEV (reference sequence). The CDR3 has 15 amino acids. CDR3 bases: TGTGCCAGCAGTTTACCCCCCCTAGATAGGGATACGCAGTATTTT. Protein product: CASSLPPLDRDTQYF.

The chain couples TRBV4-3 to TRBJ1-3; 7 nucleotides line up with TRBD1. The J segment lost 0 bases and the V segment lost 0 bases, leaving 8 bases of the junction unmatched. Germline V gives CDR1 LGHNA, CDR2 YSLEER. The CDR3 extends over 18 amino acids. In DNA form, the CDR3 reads TGCGCCAGCAGCCAAGACGGGACAGAATTCCTCTCTGGAAACACCATATATTTT. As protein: CASSQDGTEFLSGNTIYF.

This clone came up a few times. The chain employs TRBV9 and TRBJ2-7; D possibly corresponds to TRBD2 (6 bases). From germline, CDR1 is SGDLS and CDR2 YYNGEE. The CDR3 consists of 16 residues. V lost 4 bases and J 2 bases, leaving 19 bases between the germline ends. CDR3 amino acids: CASSPKVADRPYEQYF. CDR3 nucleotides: TGTGCCAGCAGCCCAAAAGTAGCGGACCGACCCTACGAGCAGTACTTC. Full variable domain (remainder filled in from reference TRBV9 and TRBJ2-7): DSGVTQTPKHLITATGQRVTLRCSPRSGDLSVYWYQQSLDQGLQFLIQYYNGEERAKGNILERFSAQQFPDLHSELNLSSLELGDSALYFCASSPKVADRPYEQYFGPGTRLTVT.

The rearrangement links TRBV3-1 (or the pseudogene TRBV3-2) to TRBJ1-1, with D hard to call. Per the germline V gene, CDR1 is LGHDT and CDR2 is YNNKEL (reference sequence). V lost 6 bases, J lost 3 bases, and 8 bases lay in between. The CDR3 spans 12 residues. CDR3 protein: CASRLRDTEAFF. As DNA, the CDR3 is TGTGCCAGCAGGTTGCGGGACACTGAAGCTTTCTTT.

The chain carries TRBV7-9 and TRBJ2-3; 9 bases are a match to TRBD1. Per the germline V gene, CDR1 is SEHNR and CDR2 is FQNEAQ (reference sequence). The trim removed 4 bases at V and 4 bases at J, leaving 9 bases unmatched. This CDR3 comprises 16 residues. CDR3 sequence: CASSYSGQGRPDTQYF. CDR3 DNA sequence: TGTGCCAGCAGCTACTCGGGACAGGGTCGTCCAGATACGCAGTATTTT.

The CDR3 region has the DNA TGTGCCAGCAGCCCCCCCCAGGGAAACATTCAGTACTTC. The encoded protein is CASSPPQGNIQYF. The J gene is TRBJ2-4, the V gene TRBV9, with D possibly matching TRBD1 (5 bases). V lost 4 bases and J lost 6, with 11 bases in between. The CDR3 is 13 residues long. Germline CDR1 and CDR2: SGDLS and YYNGEE. Supplemented by reference TRBV9 and TRBJ2-4, the full variable domain reads DSGVTQTPKHLITATGQRVTLRCSPRSGDLSVYWYQQSLDQGLQFLIQYYNGEERAKGNILERFSAQQFPDLHSELNLSSLELGDSALYFCASSPPQGNIQYFGAGTRLSVL.

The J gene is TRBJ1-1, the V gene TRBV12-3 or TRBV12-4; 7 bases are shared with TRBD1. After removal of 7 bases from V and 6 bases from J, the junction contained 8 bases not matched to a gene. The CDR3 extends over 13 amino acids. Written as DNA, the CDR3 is TGTGCCAGCAATAGACAGGGTAACGCTGAAGCTTTCTTT. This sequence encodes CASNRQGNAEAFF.

The CDR3 DNA is TGTGCCAGCAGTTTATCCCTGAGGAGAGACAGGGTCTACGAGCAGTACTTC. Translation: CASSLSLRRDRVYEQYF. V usage is TRBV27 and J usage is TRBJ2-7; 7 bases are shared with TRBD1. Germline V CDR1 and CDR2: MNHEY, SMNVEV (reference sequence). V dropped 0 bases and J dropped 3; count of bases not matched to a gene: 11. CDR3 length equals 17 residues.

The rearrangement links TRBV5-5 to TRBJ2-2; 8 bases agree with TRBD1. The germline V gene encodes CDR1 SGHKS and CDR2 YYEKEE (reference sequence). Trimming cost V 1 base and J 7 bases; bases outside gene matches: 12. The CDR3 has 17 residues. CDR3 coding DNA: TGTGCCAGCAGCTTGACAGGACAGGGAAGGGTCGGCGGGGAGCTGTTTTTT. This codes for CASSLTGQGRVGGELFF.

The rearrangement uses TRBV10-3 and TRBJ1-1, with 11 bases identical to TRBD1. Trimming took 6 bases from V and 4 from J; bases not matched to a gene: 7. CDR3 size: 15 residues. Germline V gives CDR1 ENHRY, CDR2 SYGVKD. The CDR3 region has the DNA TGTGCCATCAGGAAGGACAGGGGGCTAAGCACTGAAGCTTTCTTT. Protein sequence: CAIRKDRGLSTEAFF.

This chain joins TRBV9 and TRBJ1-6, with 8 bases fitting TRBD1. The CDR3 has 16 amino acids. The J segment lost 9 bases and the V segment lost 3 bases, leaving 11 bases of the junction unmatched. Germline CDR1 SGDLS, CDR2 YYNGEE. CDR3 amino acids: CASSETGQGFSSPLHF. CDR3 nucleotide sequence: TGTGCCAGCAGCGAAACCGGACAGGGATTTAGTTCACCCCTCCACTTT.